This TCR beta chain stems from a study of blood T cells in healthy people across ages. Looking at the study overall: Every two T cells gave about one barcoded beta molecule via template switching.

Germline CDR1 reads ENHRY; CDR2 reads SYGVKD. V lost 6 bases and J lost 4, with 7 bases in between. This CDR3 has 12 amino acids. There are many counts of this clonotype. The authors ran a second PCR of roughly 7 to 11 cycles using a sample-barcoded 5' primer and a J-beta primer mix. Each cDNA molecule carried a tag from a template-switch adaptor that contained 12 random nucleotides. Each CDR3 protein gets one entry after TCRdb re-called the 5' RACE reads with MiXCR. The sample shows 850,000 or so distinct CDR3 sequences, roughly 26% of them seen only once. This chain uses TRBV10-3 with TRBJ2-1; D is unresolved. Sample: blood. This TCR came from an elderly woman in good health. CDR3 region: CAISSIYNEQFF. The CDR3 DNA follows: TGTGCCATCAGCTCAATTTACAATGAGCAGTTCTTC.